The TCR beta chain described here comes from a study of cytotoxic CD8 clonotypes in ibrutinib-treated CLL. Study-wide background: Of a cohort that held around 11 relapsed/refractory and around 14 treatment-naive patients, some 17 were IGHV unmutated.

After removal of 1 base from V and 4 bases from J, the junction contained 0 bases not matched to a gene. The CDR3 spans 15 residues. Germline values: CDR1 SGHAT, CDR2 FQNNGV. The intended depth for sequencing was 1 in 200,000 to 1 in 1 million T cells. Data came from immunoSEQ multiplex PCR; TCRdb stores just in-frame clones and leaves some out. There are around 200,000 clones in the sample; 60% to 80% occur only once, and approximately 10% lies in the top ten. The chain joins TRBV11-2 to TRBJ2-1, with TRBD2 matching over 11 bases. The sequence derives from a human donor with chronic lymphocytic leukemia. Sequences were derived from PBMCs, sampled after 12 months of ibrutinib treatment. This chain's CDR3 is CASSLGLAGYNEQFF. CDR3 bases: TGTGCCAGCAGCTTAGGACTAGCGGGATACAATGAGCAGTTCTTC.